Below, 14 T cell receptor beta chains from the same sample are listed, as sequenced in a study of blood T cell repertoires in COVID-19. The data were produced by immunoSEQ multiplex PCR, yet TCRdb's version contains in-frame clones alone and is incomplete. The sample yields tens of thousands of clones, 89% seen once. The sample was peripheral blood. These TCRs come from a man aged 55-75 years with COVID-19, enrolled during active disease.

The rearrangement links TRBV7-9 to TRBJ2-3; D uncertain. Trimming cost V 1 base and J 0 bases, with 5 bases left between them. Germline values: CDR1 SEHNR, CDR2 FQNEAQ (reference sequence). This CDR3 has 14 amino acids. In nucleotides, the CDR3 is TGTGCCAGCAGCTTAGAAACTAGCACAGATACGCAGTATTTT. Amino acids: CASSLETSTDTQYF.

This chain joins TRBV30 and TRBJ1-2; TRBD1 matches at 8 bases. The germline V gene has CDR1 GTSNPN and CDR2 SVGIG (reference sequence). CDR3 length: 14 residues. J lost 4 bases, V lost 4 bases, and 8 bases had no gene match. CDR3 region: CAWTPDRGVYGYTF. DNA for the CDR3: TGTGCCTGGACCCCAGACAGGGGCGTCTATGGCTACACCTTC.

The DNA of the CDR3 is TGTGCCAGCAGTTTATACACAAGCAATCAGCCCCAGCATTTT. It is translated as CASSLYTSNQPQHF. This chain links TRBV27 with TRBJ1-5, with no clear D. This CDR3 comprises 14 residues. From germline, CDR1 is MNHEY and CDR2 SMNVEV (reference sequence). V lost 1 base to trimming and J lost 1 base, with 5 bases between them.

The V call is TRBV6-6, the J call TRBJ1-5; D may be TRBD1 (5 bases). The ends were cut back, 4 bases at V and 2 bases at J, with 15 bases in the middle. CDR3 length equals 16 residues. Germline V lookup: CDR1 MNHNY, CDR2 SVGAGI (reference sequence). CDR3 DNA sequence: TGTGCCAGCAGTTTGTGGGGCTCCCGAGGCAATCAGCCCCAGCATTTT. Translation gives CASSLWGSRGNQPQHF.

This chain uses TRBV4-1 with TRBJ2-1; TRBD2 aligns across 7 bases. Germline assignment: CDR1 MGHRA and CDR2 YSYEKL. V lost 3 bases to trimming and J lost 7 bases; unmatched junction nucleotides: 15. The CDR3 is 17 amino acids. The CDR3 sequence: CASSHRGPSGGGNEQFF. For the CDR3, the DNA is TGCGCCAGCAGCCACCGAGGGCCTAGCGGTGGAGGGAATGAGCAGTTCTTC.

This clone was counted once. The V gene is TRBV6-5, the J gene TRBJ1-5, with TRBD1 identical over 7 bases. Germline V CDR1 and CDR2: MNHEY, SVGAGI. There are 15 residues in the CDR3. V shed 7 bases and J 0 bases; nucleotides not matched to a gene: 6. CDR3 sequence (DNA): TGTGCCAGCAACCCGACAGGGCTTAGCAATCAGCCCCAGCATTTT. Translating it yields CASNPTGLSNQPQHF.

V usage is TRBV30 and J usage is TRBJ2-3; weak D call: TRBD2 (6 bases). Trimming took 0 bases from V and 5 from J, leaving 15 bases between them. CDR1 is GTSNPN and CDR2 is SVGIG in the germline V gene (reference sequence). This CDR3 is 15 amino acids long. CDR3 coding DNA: TGTGCCTGGAGTGTAGCCTATAGGAGGGGAGATACGCAGTATTTT. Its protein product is CAWSVAYRRGDTQYF.

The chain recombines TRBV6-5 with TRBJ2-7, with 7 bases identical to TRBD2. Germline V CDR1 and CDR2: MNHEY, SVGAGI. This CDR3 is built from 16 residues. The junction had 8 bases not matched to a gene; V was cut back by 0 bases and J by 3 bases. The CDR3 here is CASSYSILGGDYEQYF. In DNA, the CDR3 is TGTGCCAGCAGTTACTCGATTCTTGGGGGGGACTACGAGCAGTACTTC.

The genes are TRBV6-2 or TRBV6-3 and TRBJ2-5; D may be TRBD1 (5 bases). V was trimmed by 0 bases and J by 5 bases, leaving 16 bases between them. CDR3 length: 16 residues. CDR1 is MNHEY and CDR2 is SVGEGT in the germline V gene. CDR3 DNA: TGTGCCAGCAGTTACTCGCAGGGAAGTTCACGGGAGACCCAGTACTTC. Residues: CASSYSQGSSRETQYF.

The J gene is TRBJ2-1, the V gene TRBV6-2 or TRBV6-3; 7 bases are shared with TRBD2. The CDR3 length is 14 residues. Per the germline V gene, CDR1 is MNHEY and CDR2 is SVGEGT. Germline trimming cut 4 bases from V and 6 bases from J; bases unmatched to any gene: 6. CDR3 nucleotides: TGTGCCAGCAGTTTTCGCGGACTAGTCAATGAGCAGTTCTTC. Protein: CASSFRGLVNEQFF.

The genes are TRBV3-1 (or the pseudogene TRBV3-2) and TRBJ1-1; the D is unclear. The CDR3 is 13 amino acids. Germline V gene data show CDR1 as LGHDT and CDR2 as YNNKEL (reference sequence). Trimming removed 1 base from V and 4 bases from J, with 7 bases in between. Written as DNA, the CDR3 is TGTGCCAGCAGCCAAGGAGGGAGCACTGAAGCTTTCTTT. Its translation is CASSQGGSTEAFF.

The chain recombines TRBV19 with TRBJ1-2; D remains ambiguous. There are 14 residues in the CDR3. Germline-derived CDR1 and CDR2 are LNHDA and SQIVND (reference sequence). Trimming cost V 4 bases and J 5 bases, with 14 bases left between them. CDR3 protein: CASSKEGARYGYTF. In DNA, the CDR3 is TGTGCCAGTAGTAAAGAGGGTGCTAGATATGGCTACACCTTC.

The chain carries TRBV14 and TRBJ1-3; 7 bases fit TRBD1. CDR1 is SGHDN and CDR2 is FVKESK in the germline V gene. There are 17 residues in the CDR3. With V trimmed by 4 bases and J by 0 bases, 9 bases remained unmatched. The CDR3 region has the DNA TGTGCCAGCAGCCGGAGAATGGGGGACAGCTCTGGAAACACCATATATTTT. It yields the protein CASSRRMGDSSGNTIYF.

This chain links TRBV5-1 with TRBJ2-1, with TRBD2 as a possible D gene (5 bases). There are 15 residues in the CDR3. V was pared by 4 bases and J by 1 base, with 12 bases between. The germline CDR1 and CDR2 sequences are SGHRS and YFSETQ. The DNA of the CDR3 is TGCGCCAGCAGCGTCCGTACGGGGTCCTACAATGAGCAGTTCTTC. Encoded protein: CASSVRTGSYNEQFF. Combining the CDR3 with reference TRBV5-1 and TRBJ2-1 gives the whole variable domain KAGVTQTPRYLIKTRGQQVTLSCSPISGHRSVSWYQQTPGQGLQFLFEYFSETQRNKGNFPGRFSGRQFSNSRSEMNVSTLELGDSALYLCASSVRTGSYNEQFFGPGTRLTVL.